The TCR beta chain under discussion was sequenced for a study of Ad26.COV2.S vaccination and SARS-CoV-2 variants (dated by TCRdb to about 2021). Study-level background: Vaccine-arm donors were drawn from COV1001, a multicentre, randomized, double-blind, placebo-controlled phase I-IIa trial of Ad26.COV2.S in healthy adults. Ad26.COV2.S was administered intramuscularly at 5 x 10^10 or 1 x 10^11 viral particles, either as a single shot or as two shots given 56 days apart. The specificity and breadth of SARS-CoV-2-reactive T cell receptors after Ad26.COV2.S vaccination were assessed by TCRbeta repertoire sequencing. A total of 32 samples were included in the TCR-sequenced set, comprising some 20 Ad26.COV2.S vaccine recipients, 5 placebo recipients and 8 SARS-CoV-2 convalescent individuals. Trial participants were randomized into five groups of five: low-dose or high-dose Ad26.COV2.S given once or twice, or placebo on both occasions. Throughout the experiments and outcome assessment, investigators stayed blinded to trial group allocation.

The immunoSEQ Assay was used to sequence TCRbeta CDR3 regions. After extraction, genomic DNA underwent amplification by bias-controlled multiplex PCR, followed by high-throughput sequencing. The paper's processing steps were these. To quantify the absolute abundance of every unique TCRbeta CDR3 region, sequences were collapsed and filtered. T cell fraction was estimated by normalizing TCRbeta template counts to usable DNA, with usable DNA measured through amplification of reference genes found in all nucleated cells. Repertoire TCRs were annotated as SARS-CoV-2-specific when V gene, CDR3 amino acid sequence and J gene were exactly matched to a known reactive TCR set. The reference SARS-CoV-2 TCR set was obtained from MIRA and was filtered for enrichment in COVID-19-positive ImmuneCODE repertoires, whereby public or cross-reactive TCRs were removed. Using the MIRA antigens, annotated TCRs were further analysed by specific ORF or by position within an ORF. Breadth was defined as annotated unique rearrangements over total unique productive rearrangements; depth was the summed frequency of those rearrangements. Group comparisons of TCR breadth used two-sided Wilcoxon rank-sum tests. This is the immuneACCESS table as TCRdb keeps it, with only in-frame sequences that have V and J called. A part of the clones is gone; compared with another copy, unresolved V genes explain less than half, and the rest is unexplained. V, J and clone size were drawn from that table, and D and trimming were deduced from the DNA. This sample comprises hundreds of thousands of clones, roughly 90% of them detected only once. The biggest ten clones account for approximately 1.5% of the sample.

The treatment or condition label here, explained by the study, means: some 20 received Ad26.COV2.S at low or high dose, single or two shots; 5 received placebo; per-sample allocation not given. For vaccine and placebo recipients, the sequenced repertoires came from samples collected on day 63 after the first injection. In Cohort 1b, 20 to 25 adults aged 18-55 years were enrolled at a single site in Boston, USA, between 29 July and 7 August 2020. Ad26.COV2.S consisted of a replication-incompetent adenovirus type 26 vector by which a prefusion-stabilized SARS-CoV-2 spike protein from the original Wuhan strain was expressed. A word on this clone: The clone's antigen remains unknown. Base qualities are missing; no much larger clone stands one base away.

Results and caveats for the whole study, not just this receptor: Higher spike-specific TCR breadth was observed in Ad26.COV2.S recipients than in placebo recipients (P = 0.0014). Vaccine and placebo recipients had comparable non-spike TCR breadth, which fits with the vaccine containing only spike. The authors noted that total T cell responses may have been underestimated by the TCR breadth and depth analyses. Comparing responses between vaccine doses or regimens was not something the study was powered to do. After vaccination, substantial breadth of spike-specific CD8+ and CD4+ T cell responses was reported.

The origin of this receptor is a person between 18 and 60 years old who received the Ad26.COV2.S COVID-19 vaccine or a placebo. The source was peripheral blood, collected in a trial of Ad26.COV2.S vaccine versus placebo.

At the DNA level, the sequence is TGTGCCAGCAGCTTAGAAAGGGGGGCCCGATACGAGCAGTACTTC. Its protein reads: CASSLERGARYEQYF. In this chain, TRBV7-8 is recombined with TRBJ2-7, with the D call tentatively TRBD1 or TRBD2, each fitting 6 bases. Taken from cysteine to phenylalanine, the CDR3 has 15 residues. Only the CDR3 portion is preserved as DNA: 45 bases, with reading frame beginning at the first base. Cut back by 1 base and 4 bases, the V and J ends lie 14 bases apart. CDR1 and CDR2 are drawn from the germline V gene: SGHVS, FQNEAQ.